The clone carrying this T cell receptor (beta chain) was seen ten or more times. Its target is not known. Germline V gives CDR1 SQVTM, CDR2 ANQGSEA. The CDR3 contains 11 residues. The V end lost 4 bases, the J end lost 4 bases, and 8 bases lay between the germline ends. A universal primer binding site was introduced by template switching. The final cDNA contained unique molecular identifiers. TCRdb re-derived calls from the 5' RACE reads in MiXCR, one entry per CDR3 protein. Of hundreds of thousands of distinct CDR3 sequences listed, 6.1% are singletons. The data derive from a study of identical twins. Only healthy Caucasians were enrolled as donors. General study results and limits: Memory repertoires lacked the insertion deficit that abundant cord blood beta clonotypes showed.

Sequenced input: naive T cells sorted from blood. The rearrangement joins TRBV29-1 to TRBJ2-7, with D possibly being TRBD2 (5 bases). This clonotype was obtained from a man between 18 and 35 years old in good health. CDR3 sequence reads: CSVVAGYEQYF. In DNA form, the CDR3 reads TGCAGCGTTGTTGCGGGTTACGAGCAGTACTTC.